A selection of T cell receptor beta chains follows, all from one sample in a study of T cells in Graves' hyperthyroidism and ophthalmopathy. TCRdb re-analysed the multiplex PCR reads in MiXCR, keeping a single row per CDR3 protein. This repertoire shows some 360,000 distinct CDR3 sequences, approximately 13% found once; its top ten account for approximately 9.9%. Sequenced sample: blood. The receptors here all came from a woman aged 55-75 years with Graves' hyperthyroidism. The conserved cysteine and the conserved F or W are not part of the CDR3 here. Fields, in order: clone size, V gene, CDR3 protein. A row's size may be missing; if present it is once, few, many or a size class.

many	TRBV6-1	ASSRSGLAGGIGETQY
many	TRBV25-1	ASSERPGQGTYEQY
many	TRBV11-1	ASSHKETQY
-	TRBV11-2	ASSQAYYEQY
many	TRBV27	ASSWLTSGNYEQY
many	TRBV11-2	ASRNKGEAF
many	TRBV6-1	ASSSDPGHAGELF
-	TRBV9	ASSVGGSGYTGELF
few	TRBV28	ASSLYRVNTGELF
-	TRBV20-1	SARGSYPVDEQF
-	TRBV6-4	ASGVLEANVLT
many	TRBV6-2/TRBV6-3	ASSYSGPKNEQF
many	TRBV5-1	ASSINGMNTEAF
-	TRBV24-1	ATSDRRLYNEQF
-	TRBV7-8	ASSSRTGVSYNEQF
many	TRBV20-1	SATLRQEGYT
-	TRBV11-2	ASSLGRRYGYT
many	TRBV25-1	ATRDTSYNEQF
few	TRBV6-1	ASSEAYRFGRGGGPQH
-	TRBV10-3	AISGTSGSEDTQY
-	TRBV28	ASSLWGGSYTGELF
many	TRBV4-1	ASRPAPGETQY
few	TRBV11-1	ASSLASYQPQH
many	TRBV12-3/TRBV12-4	ASSSTSGRAGTDTQY
many	TRBV6-1	ASSRALAGGPGYEQY
many	TRBV11-3	ASSLDGVVKKDTQY
many	TRBV24-1	ATSDPTGAEAF
-	TRBV6-5	ASSYITSGSLSDTQY
few	TRBV15	ATSRDGINEQF
many	TRBV3-1	ASSQVVDEQF
few	TRBV6-1	ASSDTLTSPKNIQY
many	TRBV12-3/TRBV12-4	ASQQGPGGYT
-	TRBV19	ASSIIPSATYEQY
many	TRBV28	ASNRDRGLFGTEAF
many	TRBV20-1	SARSTGGSIWEQY
many	TRBV11-2	ASSQAFTGEY
-	TRBV5-1	ASSFPGGSADNEQF
once	TRBV30	AWSVREWSYGYT
many	TRBV6-2/TRBV6-3	ASKGTVGNYGYT
many	TRBV27	ASSSGQGREARDTQY
-	TRBV27	ASSFQDSYEQY
many	TRBV5-6	ASYSTSGSKGQETQY
many	TRBV11-2	ASSLAGGTYEQY